This TCR beta chain was observed in a study of Ad26.COV2.S vaccination and SARS-CoV-2 variants. Study findings and constraints: Vaccine and placebo recipients had similar non-spike TCR breadth.

Treatment specified: 15 to 20 received Ad26.COV2.S at low or high dose, single or two shots; about 5 received placebo; per-sample allocation not given. Sample collection was performed on day 63 after the first vaccine or placebo injection. From germline, CDR1 is MNHEY and CDR2 SVGEGT. After removal of 5 bases from V and 4 bases from J, the junction contained 5 bases not matched to a gene. This CDR3 has 15 amino acids. In regard to this clone: Its antigen is currently unknown.

This table comes from immunoSEQ multiplex PCR, and its TCRdb copy is limited to in-frame clones, with some not included. The profile covers 350,000 to 500,000 clones, with 75% to 95% appearing a single time and 12% taken by the ten largest. The TCR comes from a person aged 18-60 years who received the Ad26.COV2.S COVID-19 vaccine or a placebo. Material: peripheral blood, obtained in a trial of Ad26.COV2.S vaccine versus placebo. The rearrangement uses TRBV6-2 or TRBV6-3 and TRBJ2-3; 11 bases map to TRBD2. The CDR3 DNA sequence: TGTGCCAGCAGTCAACTAGCGGGAGTCGCAGATACGCAGTATTTT. Translated: CASSQLAGVADTQYF.